This passage covers 2 T cell receptor beta chains from one sample sequenced in a study of T cells in Graves' hyperthyroidism and ophthalmopathy. The investigators amplified TCR beta CDR3 regions from RNA transcripts. First-round RT-PCR targeting the TCR CDR3 was performed with the HTBI primer set. MiXCR, run by TCRdb on the multiplex PCR reads, gives a single entry per CDR3 protein. The profile shows roughly 550,000 distinct CDR3 sequences, 15% to 20% of them singletons. Sequenced input: blood. Receptors originate from a woman aged 25 to 45 with Graves' ophthalmopathy.

The chain couples TRBV2 to TRBJ2-3; TRBD1 might be the D (5 bases). V lost 7 bases and J lost 7, with 12 bases in between. CDR1 and CDR2 from the germline V gene are SNHLY and FYNNEI. CDR3 size: 12 residues. CDR3 sequence reads: CASTRGQNTQYF. Here the CDR3 DNA reads TGTGCCAGCACAAGGGGCCAAAATACGCAGTATTTT.

This rearrangement joins TRBV2 to TRBJ2-7, with D uncertain. V was trimmed by 2 bases and J by 1 base, leaving 6 bases between them. Germline V gene sequence: CDR1 SNHLY, CDR2 FYNNEI. CDR3 length: 13 residues. CDR3 in amino acids: CASSENSSYEQYF. DNA for the CDR3: TGTGCCAGCAGTGAAAACAGTTCCTACGAGCAGTACTTC. The full variable domain, completed using reference TRBV2 and TRBJ2-7, is EPEVTQTPSHQVTQMGQEVILRCVPISNHLYFYWYRQILGQKVEFLVSFYNNEISEKSEIFDDQFSVERPDGSNFTLKIRSTKLEDSAMYFCASSENSSYEQYFGPGTRLTVT.